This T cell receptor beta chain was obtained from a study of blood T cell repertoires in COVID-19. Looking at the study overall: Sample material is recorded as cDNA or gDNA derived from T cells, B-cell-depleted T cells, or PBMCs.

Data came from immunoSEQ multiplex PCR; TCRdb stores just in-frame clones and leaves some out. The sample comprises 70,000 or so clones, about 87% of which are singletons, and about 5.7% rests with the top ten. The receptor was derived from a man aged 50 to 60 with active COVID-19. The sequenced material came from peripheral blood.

This CDR3 reads CASSNRGRGTEAFF. CDR3 bases: TGTGCCAGCAGTAACAGGGGTAGAGGCACTGAAGCTTTCTTT. This chain links TRBV27 with TRBJ1-1; TRBD1 agrees at 7 bases. The CDR3 length is 14 residues. CDR1 and CDR2 (germline): MNHEY, SMNVEV (reference sequence). V lost 5 bases, J lost 4 bases, and 7 bases stayed unmatched.